The text below deals with one T cell receptor (beta chain). The antigen remains undetermined. A universal primer site came from template switching; cDNA carried unique molecular identifiers. TCRdb reprocessed the 5' RACE reads with MiXCR, giving one entry per CDR3 protein. In the table there are about 700,000 distinct CDR3 sequences, 8.5% to 9.5% of which are singletons. The data are from a study of identical twins. Study-wide results and limits: Instead of following the same donors, the conclusions were based on cross-sectional statistical analysis. Insertions ran lower in abundant cord blood beta clonotypes, though not in memory repertoires.

Between the trimmed V and J ends, which lost 6 bases and 5 bases, there was a span of 22 bases. Looked up from germline, CDR1 is SEHNR and CDR2 is FQNEAQ (reference sequence). This CDR3 has 16 residues. These data also featured in a second study, about yellow fever vaccine responses in identical twins. This second study notes: Twins' vaccine T cell response reportedly gave the appearance of partial convergence and partial personalization.

The sequenced sample consisted of PBMCs. The clonotype originates from a woman between 18 and 29 years old in good health. The V call is TRBV7-9, the J call TRBJ2-5; D possibly uses TRBD1 or TRBD2 (6 bases each). CDR3 in DNA: TGTGCCAGCAGTAGGACAGCTCAAGAAGGAGGGGAGACCCAGTACTTC. It is translated as CASSRTAQEGGETQYF.